Shown below are 10 T cell receptor beta chains from a single sample sequenced in a study of blood T cells in healthy people across ages. Sample-barcoded 5' priming and a J-beta primer mix drove a second PCR of 7 to 11 cycles. TCRdb called the 5' RACE reads again in MiXCR, with one record for every CDR3 protein. The table lists approximately 880,000 distinct CDR3 sequences, around 48% of them singletons. Sequenced: blood. The receptors come from a man under 40 in good health.

This clonotype turned up a few times. The chain links TRBV9 to TRBJ2-1; the match to TRBD2 covers 12 bases. CDR1 is SGDLS, CDR2 YYNGEE, per germline. This CDR3 comprises 15 residues. After removal of 0 bases from V and 9 bases from J, the junction contained 4 bases not matched to a gene. The CDR3 loop reads CASSVGTSGVAEQFF. The CDR3 region has the DNA TGTGCCAGCAGCGTAGGGACTAGCGGGGTAGCTGAGCAGTTCTTC. The full variable domain, its missing parts supplied by reference TRBV9 and TRBJ2-1, is DSGVTQTPKHLITATGQRVTLRCSPRSGDLSVYWYQQSLDQGLQFLIQYYNGEERAKGNILERFSAQQFPDLHSELNLSSLELGDSALYFCASSVGTSGVAEQFFGPGTRLTVL.

This clonotype was seen only a few times. The chain recombines TRBV28 with TRBJ2-7; 9 bases map to TRBD2. CDR1 is MDHEN, CDR2 SYDVKM, per germline. V dropped 6 bases and J dropped 3; count of bases not matched to a gene: 12. This CDR3 comprises 16 residues. The CDR3 DNA is TGTGCCAGCAGGACCGGGACTAGCCTCTTTTTCTACGAGCAGTACTTC. Protein product: CASRTGTSLFFYEQYF.

This clonotype was counted at least ten times. The chain recombines TRBV10-2 with TRBJ2-4; D gene unclear. The CDR3 is 13 amino acids. V lost 2 bases, J lost 0 bases, and 2 bases lay in between. Germline-derived CDR1 and CDR2 are WSHSY and SAAADI. The CDR3, as DNA: TGCGCCAGCAGTGAGCTAGCCAAAAACATTCAGTACTTC. This translates into CASSELAKNIQYF.

This sequence joins TRBV6-5 and TRBJ1-6; maybe TRBD1 (5 bases). Trimming shortened V by 0 bases and J by 4 bases, and 13 bases separated the two germline ends. CDR1 and CDR2 (germline): MNHEY, SVGAGI. This CDR3 comprises 17 residues. The CDR3 region has the DNA TGTGCCAGCAGTTACTCTGGCAGAAGGGGTTATAATTCACCCCTCCACTTT. Protein product: CASSYSGRRGYNSPLHF.

This clonotype was picked up a small number of times. The gene calls are TRBV12-3 or TRBV12-4 and TRBJ2-5; perhaps TRBD1 as D (6 bases). The CDR3 sequence is 16 residues long. V lost 0 bases and J 11 bases, leaving 22 bases between the germline ends. DNA for the CDR3: TGTGCCAGCAGTTTAGCGCGGTTTACAGGGTTGTTTGAGCAGTACTTC. Its translation: CASSLARFTGLFEQYF.

This clonotype was seen more than once but under ten times. The chain carries TRBV7-2 and TRBJ2-1; 9 bases agree with TRBD2. This CDR3 comprises 15 residues. J was trimmed by 9 bases and V by 0 bases; bases with no gene match: 6. Germline lookup yields CDR1 SGHTA and CDR2 FQGNSA. The CDR3 sequence: CASSLAAGGPSEQFF. The CDR3 DNA reads as TGTGCCAGCAGCTTAGCGGCGGGGGGGCCGAGTGAGCAGTTCTTC.

This chain links TRBV4-1 with TRBJ2-7, with D perhaps TRBD1 (6 bases). The CDR3 totals 15 residues. CDR1 is MGHRA and CDR2 is YSYEKL in the germline V gene. V shed 0 bases and J shed 3 bases, with 12 bases lying between them. The CDR3 coding sequence is TGCGCCAGCAGCCAAGAACGCAGGGGCCTCTACGAGCAGTACTTC. It is translated as CASSQERRGLYEQYF.

J is TRBJ1-1 and V is TRBV9; 7 bases fit TRBD1. Germline CDR1 is SGDLS and CDR2 is YYNGEE. This CDR3 has 15 residues. Trimming at V came to 3 bases and at J to 2 bases, leaving 7 bases not matched to a gene. Here the CDR3 DNA reads TGTGCCAGCAGCGGACACAGGGGTGAAAACACTGAAGCTTTCTTT. This sequence encodes CASSGHRGENTEAFF.

This chain's CDR3 is CASSLDHTDTQYF. The CDR3 region has the DNA TGTGCCAGCAGCTTGGACCACACAGATACGCAGTATTTT. This chain connects TRBV7-9 to TRBJ2-3; D gene uncertain. Between the trimmed V and J ends, which lost 3 bases and 2 bases, there was a span of 6 bases. CDR1 is SEHNR, CDR2 FQNEAQ, per germline (reference sequence). The CDR3 loop spans 13 amino acids.

This clonotype appeared many times. J is TRBJ1-2 and V is TRBV4-1; maybe TRBD1 (6 bases). This CDR3 is built from 12 residues. V lost 6 bases to trimming and J lost 5 bases, with 10 bases between them. Germline values: CDR1 MGHRA, CDR2 YSYEKL. CDR3: CASRGGGYGYTF. The CDR3 DNA is TGCGCCAGCAGAGGAGGGGGATATGGCTACACCTTC.